This TCR beta chain was documented in a study of molecular identifiers for immune sequencing clone quantification (dated by TCRdb to 2016 to 2019). With respect to the entire study: In a replicate experiment, RNA from around 18,000 or 91,000 naive CD8 T cells was split into five aliquots, four of which were sequenced. The study was a methods study using CD8 T cells to benchmark molecular-identifier clustering-based TCR repertoire sequencing (MIDCIRS) and TCR RNA copy counting. What the authors observed across the whole study: Modeling estimated about 2.8 recovered TCR RNA copies per cell, compared with approximately 10 by digital PCR, which implies roughly 27% capture efficiency. The sizes of highly expanded clones could end up underestimated when identical TCR molecules share a barcode. The naive libraries included spiked-in Jurkat TCR RNA (around 9 copies' worth), and this RNA is not part of the donor repertoire. In CMV-specific effector cells, clones with more than 20 RNA copies accounted for over 97% of molecules, whereas in naive cells such clones accounted for under 1%. When barcode sub-clustering was left out, chimeric consensus sequences inflated TCR diversity, with chimeras reaching as high as 47%. Spiked-in Jurkat TCR RNA equivalent to a single cell was reported to be detectable even among over 800,000 naive CD8 T cells.

Clipping removes 4 bases from V and 3 bases from J, with 11 as the unmatched junction base count. The germline V gene (reference sequence) sets CDR1 to DFQATT and CDR2 to SNEGSKA. Spanning cysteine to phenylalanine, the CDR3 consists of 15 amino acids. The only DNA kept is the CDR3, 45 bases in frame from the first base. Libraries of naive CD8 T cells were built from approximately 20,000 to 1,000,000 sorted cells, with 10%, 30% or 50% of the purified RNA used. Naive CD8 T cells were FACS-sorted as CD8+CD4-CCR7+CD45RA+ on a BD FACSAria II into RLT Plus buffer. Detection sensitivity was tested by spiking Jurkat RNA equal to ten TCR copies' worth into samples containing roughly 17,000-1,000,000 naive CD8 T cells. Enrichment of CD8 T cells was done with RosetteSep CD8+ T Cell Enrichment Cocktail plus Ficoll-Paque, and ACK red cell lysis came afterward. The library was prepared using PCR. Reads for this sample came from a NextSeq 500. Bulk TCR libraries were made following a previously described method, with the TCR primers given in Table S5. Total RNA was purified with the Qiagen AllPrep DNA/RNA kit. Reads from multiple sequencing runs of the same library were pooled before analysis. The study's processing was this. Reads were retained only if the reads had an exact TCR constant sequence, and the retained reads were trimmed to 150 nt and grouped according to their 12-nt molecular barcodes. Reads in each barcode group were sub-clustered using a 15% Levenshtein threshold, and a quality-weighted consensus sequence was built for each RNA molecule. Non-functional sequences were excluded, and lower-count sequences lying one edit away from another sequence were also excluded. Barcode sub-clusters with fewer than 20% of the maximum read count were removed, based on fitting two negative binomial distributions. The public reads were reanalyzed by TCRdb: fastp trimming at Q25, MiXCR alignment, in-frame beta chains only. Rows with one shared CDR3 protein collapse into an entry with the most common genes and DNA. What appears here as the V and J calls and clone size reflects TCRdb's work, not the paper's. Across this sample there are 490,000 or so distinct CDR3 sequences, with roughly 26% seen only once. The ten largest clones capture over 0.6% of the sample.

Comment on this clonotype: The antigen it binds to is not known. Nothing much larger sits one base from this clone, and base qualities are not available.

The receptor was isolated from a human donor in good health. Some libraries in this study had Jurkat cell RNA spiked in. Sequenced material: naive CD8+ T cells from blood, with Jurkat cell RNA spiked in. What the cell subset or site label conveys for this sample: FACS-sorted CD8+CD4-CCR7+CD45RA+ naive T cells. The chain uses TRBV20-1 and TRBJ2-7; TRBD2 aligns with 8 central bases. The CDR3 protein sequence reads: CSAKTYSGVRYEQYF. The DNA is TGCAGTGCTAAGACCTATAGCGGGGTCCGCTACGAGCAGTACTTC.